Presented here are 27 T cell receptor beta chains from one specimen sequenced in a study of OX40 agonist ivuxolimab in advanced cancers. The data were produced by immunoSEQ multiplex PCR, yet TCRdb's version contains in-frame clones alone and is incomplete. Among about 80,000 clones, around nine tenths were seen once, and the ten largest hold approximately 13%. The specimen comprised CD4+ or CD8+ T cells sorted from blood, sampled in a trial of the OX40 agonist ivuxolimab. These receptors came from an adult with an advanced solid tumor such as melanoma, head and neck, liver or kidney cancer.

This chain connects TRBV9 to TRBJ2-2; TRBD1 or TRBD2 may be the D gene (5 bases each). The V and J ends lost 3 bases and 5 bases respectively, with 14 bases between them. This CDR3 is built from 15 residues. Germline CDR1 and CDR2: SGDLS and YYNGEE. This chain's CDR3 is CASSGLGAGTGELFF. CDR3 in DNA: TGTGCCAGCAGCGGGCTCGGGGCCGGGACCGGGGAGCTGTTTTTT. Based on the CDR3 plus reference TRBV9 and TRBJ2-2, the full variable domain is DSGVTQTPKHLITATGQRVTLRCSPRSGDLSVYWYQQSLDQGLQFLIQYYNGEERAKGNILERFSAQQFPDLHSELNLSSLELGDSALYFCASSGLGAGTGELFFGEGSRLTVL.

The chain combines TRBV7-9 with TRBJ2-1; 8 nucleotides line up with TRBD2. CDR3 length equals 16 residues. V shed 8 bases and J 0 bases; nucleotides not matched to a gene: 9. In germline, CDR1 is SEHNR, CDR2 FQNEAQ (reference sequence). The CDR3 nucleotides are TGTGCCAGCTTACCTAGCGGGCCTAGCTCCTACAATGAGCAGTTCTTC. Translated: CASLPSGPSSYNEQFF.

The chain recombines TRBV7-3 with TRBJ2-7; 10 nucleotides align to TRBD1. The CDR3 runs 18 residues. Germline-derived CDR1 and CDR2 are SGHTA and FQGTGA. V lost 4 bases to trimming and J lost 1 base; unmatched junction nucleotides: 13. CDR3 loop: CASSSRGSGTGVSYEQYF. Written as DNA, the CDR3 is TGTGCCAGCAGCTCTAGAGGGAGCGGGACAGGGGTTTCCTACGAGCAGTACTTC.

The genes are TRBV7-2 and TRBJ2-5; D uncertain. The J call may be in error: the DNA end matches TRBJ2-7 better. In germline, CDR1 is SGHTA, CDR2 FQGNSA. This CDR3 is 11 amino acids long. CDR3: CASSSEYEQYF. The CDR3 region has the DNA TGTGCCAGCAGCTCGGAGTACGAGCAGTACTTC.

The genes are TRBV6-4 and TRBJ2-3; no reliable D call. The CDR3 loop spans 17 amino acids. The germline gives CDR1 MRHNA, CDR2 SNTAGT. V lost 2 bases and J 3 bases, leaving 18 bases between the germline ends. The CDR3 DNA reads TGTGCCAGCAGTGACATCGCATGGGATGGTGGGACAGATACGCAGTATTTT. It encodes CASSDIAWDGGTDTQYF.

This chain joins TRBV18 and TRBJ1-5; no clear D gene. The CDR3 covers 16 residues. CDR1 and CDR2 from the germline V gene are KGHSH and LQKENI. The V end lost 4 bases, the J end lost 0 bases, and 13 bases lay between the germline ends. DNA of the CDR3: TGTGCCAGCTCACAAGTTGGAGGTTATAGCAATCAGCCCCAGCATTTT. Its protein product is CASSQVGGYSNQPQHF.

The CDR3 loop is CASSSGTQGGYGYTF. The DNA for the CDR3 is TGTGCCAGCAGCAGCGGGACACAGGGCGGCTATGGCTACACCTTC. J is TRBJ1-2 and V is TRBV5-6; maybe TRBD1 (6 bases). Germline V gene data show CDR1 as SGHDT and CDR2 as YYEEEE. The V gene lost 4 bases and the J gene lost 4 bases, with 17 bases spanning the gap. This CDR3 is 15 amino acids long.

V gene TRBV7-9 combines with J gene TRBJ2-5; D perhaps matches TRBD1 (6 bases). Near its end, the DNA agrees better with TRBJ2-7, so the J call may be wrong. The CDR3 loop spans 14 amino acids. Germline CDR1 reads SEHNR; CDR2 reads FQNEAQ (reference sequence). CDR3 in amino acids: CASSSGHRLYEQYF. The CDR3 DNA reads TGTGCCAGCAGCTCGGGACACCGTCTCTACGAGCAGTACTTC.

The chain employs TRBV5-1 and TRBJ1-1; D is unresolved. V was cut by 0 bases and J by 1 base, with 7 bases left in between. The germline V gene encodes CDR1 SGHRS and CDR2 YFSETQ. The CDR3 is made up of 14 amino acids. The chain's CDR3 is CASSLDRTNTEAFF. The CDR3 DNA reads as TGCGCCAGCAGCTTGGACAGAACGAACACTGAAGCTTTCTTT.

The chain has TRBV7-3 and TRBJ2-5; D not certain. Trimming took off 5 bases at V and 5 bases at J, with 18 bases between the two ends. The CDR3 covers 15 residues. Germline values: CDR1 SGHTA, CDR2 FQGTGA. The CDR3 loop is CASSPRQGSFETQYF. The CDR3 DNA is TGTGCCAGCAGCCCTCGCCAAGGTTCATTTGAGACCCAGTACTTC.

This clone was seen just once. The gene calls are TRBV27 and TRBJ2-7, with D maybe TRBD1 (6 bases). Trimming took off 0 bases at V and 1 base at J, with 10 bases between the two ends. This CDR3 is built from 15 residues. CDR1 and CDR2 (germline): MNHEY, SMNVEV (reference sequence). The CDR3 sequence: CASSLSPDRSYEQYF. The CDR3 region has the DNA TGTGCCAGCAGTTTATCCCCGGACAGATCCTACGAGCAGTACTTC.

The chain couples TRBV7-9 to TRBJ2-7, with 9 positions matching TRBD1. Germline CDR1 is SEHNR and CDR2 is FQNEAQ (reference sequence). V shed 5 bases, J shed 3 bases, and the junction held 5 bases outside the gene matches. The CDR3 extends over 14 amino acids. The CDR3 spells CASSIPGQGYEQYF. CDR3 coding DNA: TGTGCCAGCAGCATACCGGGACAGGGCTACGAGCAGTACTTC.

A single count supports this clone. CDR3 coding DNA: TGTGCCAGCAGTTTAACCCCGGGACAGGGTTATTGGGTTTTCTTT. It specifies CASSLTPGQGYWVFF. V and J are TRBV27 and TRBJ1-1, with TRBD1 matching over 9 bases. This CDR3 has 15 residues. J lost 13 bases, V lost 2 bases, and 14 bases had no gene match. The V gene's germline CDR1 is MNHEY and CDR2 SMNVEV (reference sequence).

This chain joins TRBV13 and TRBJ2-1, with a weak D call TRBD2 (6 bases). With 5 bases removed from V and 12 bases from J, the gap between germline ends came to 17 bases. Germline loops: CDR1 PRHDT, CDR2 FYEKMQ (reference sequence). The CDR3 contains 13 residues. The CDR3 DNA reads TGTGCCAGCAGCCCAGGTGGAGGGGCTAGGCAGTTCTTC. Its translation: CASSPGGGARQFF.

This rearrangement joins TRBV2 to TRBJ1-2, with D uncertain. CDR1 is SNHLY and CDR2 is FYNNEI in the germline V gene. This CDR3 is built from 12 residues. The V end lost 5 bases, the J end lost 8 bases, and 12 bases lay between the germline ends. CDR3 residues: CASSLRAEGYTF. The DNA of the CDR3 is TGTGCCAGCAGTCTCCGGGCTGAGGGCTACACCTTC.

The chain couples TRBV5-4 to TRBJ2-1, with 11 bases identical to TRBD2. V shed 10 bases and J 14 bases; nucleotides not matched to a gene: 8. From germline, CDR1 is SGHNT and CDR2 YYREEE (reference sequence). This CDR3 has 11 residues. CDR3 amino acids: CAHYTSGREFF. The CDR3 nucleotides are TGTGCCCACTATACTAGCGGGAGAGAGTTCTTC.

The CDR3 DNA sequence: TGTGCCAGCAGGGACCGAATCAATCAGCCCCAGCATTTT. It codes for CASRDRINQPQHF. This chain connects TRBV6-5 to TRBJ1-5; no clear D. The CDR3 is made up of 13 amino acids. Germline CDR1 and CDR2: MNHEY and SVGAGI. V shed 6 bases and J shed 3 bases, with 9 bases lying between them.

The V call is TRBV27, the J call TRBJ2-3; D ambiguous. Per the germline V gene, CDR1 is MNHEY and CDR2 is SMNVEV (reference sequence). V lost 5 bases and J lost 2, with 5 bases in between. The CDR3 consists of 12 residues. This CDR3 is CASSLHTDTQYF. The CDR3 DNA follows: TGTGCCAGCAGTCTCCACACAGATACGCAGTATTTT.

The rearrangement joins TRBV6-1 to TRBJ2-7; D remains unclear. V was cut by 3 bases and J by 3 bases, with 6 bases left in between. Germline V CDR1 and CDR2: MNHNS, SASEGT. The length of the CDR3 is 12 residues. The DNA of the CDR3 is TGTGCCAGCAGTGAGTTATTCTACGAGCAGTACTTC. Its protein product is CASSELFYEQYF.

The chain couples TRBV30 to TRBJ2-4, with D possibly matching TRBD1 (5 bases). CDR1 is GTSNPN, CDR2 SVGIG, per germline (reference sequence). The CDR3 spans 15 residues. Trimming removed 3 bases from V and 1 base from J, with 13 bases in between. DNA for the CDR3: TGTGCCTGGAGCGCCGGTGGGGCCGCCAAAAACATTCAGTACTTC. This translates into CAWSAGGAAKNIQYF. The variable domain in full, with the rest retrieved from reference TRBV30 and TRBJ2-4, is SQTIHQWPATLVQPVGSPLSLECTVEGTSNPNLYWYRQAAGRGLQLLFYSVGIGQISSEVPQNLSASRPQDRQFILSSKKLLLSDSGFYLCAWSAGGAAKNIQYFGAGTRLSVL.

This clone was found a few times. The chain employs TRBV6-1 and TRBJ2-3; 11 nucleotides align to TRBD2. The trim removed 0 bases at V and 4 bases at J, leaving 0 bases unmatched. The CDR3 sequence is 15 residues long. Germline V gene lookup returns CDR1 MNHNS and CDR2 SASEGT. This chain's CDR3 is CASSEATSGADTQYF. Written as DNA, the CDR3 is TGTGCCAGCAGTGAAGCGACTAGCGGGGCAGATACGCAGTATTTT.

This chain joins TRBV19 and TRBJ2-7; the D gene is possibly TRBD1 (6 bases). Trimming shortened V by 0 bases and J by 0 bases, and 12 bases separated the two germline ends. The CDR3 has 16 residues. Germline assignment: CDR1 LNHDA and CDR2 SQIVND (reference sequence). Here the CDR3 reads CASSIDYPDSSYEQYF. The CDR3 DNA reads TGTGCCAGTAGTATAGATTATCCGGACAGCTCCTACGAGCAGTACTTC.

The rearrangement links TRBV10-2 to TRBJ2-3, with 11 bases identical to TRBD2. The CDR3 runs to 17 residues. The V and J ends lost 10 bases and 4 bases, in that order; junction bases with no gene match: 16. CDR1 WSHSY and CDR2 SAAADI come from the germline V gene. In DNA form, the CDR3 reads TGCGCCACTACATTGCGATTAGCGGGAGGGCGGGCAGATACGCAGTATTTT. Translating it yields CATTLRLAGGRADTQYF.

V usage is TRBV11-3 and J usage is TRBJ2-4, with unresolved D. The germline gives CDR1 SGHNT, CDR2 YENEEA. The CDR3 runs to 12 residues. V was clipped by 3 bases and J by 5 bases, with 5 bases between them. The CDR3: CASSFNENIQYF. The CDR3 DNA sequence: TGTGCCAGCAGCTTTAATGAAAACATTCAGTACTTC.

The chain carries TRBV27 and TRBJ2-1; perhaps TRBD1 as D (5 bases). The CDR3 contains 13 residues. V lost 5 bases and J 7 bases, leaving 12 bases between the germline ends. The germline gives CDR1 MNHEY, CDR2 SMNVEV (reference sequence). The CDR3 region is CASSGQGWNEQFF. The CDR3 DNA is TGTGCCAGCAGTGGGCAGGGTTGGAATGAGCAGTTCTTC.

Note on this clone: Mismatch with germline at one junction end may stem from a read error. The J gene is TRBJ2-1, the V gene TRBV4-1; D remains unclear. This CDR3 has 12 amino acids. Looked up from germline, CDR1 is MGHRA and CDR2 is YSYEKL. The CDR3 DNA sequence: TGCGCCAGCAGCCAAGGTCCCGAGAGACTGCTCTTC. It specifies CASSQGPERLLF.

In its sample, this clone was seen once. The genes are TRBV5-1 and TRBJ1-1; D not certain. The CDR3 extends over 14 amino acids. Trimming pared 0 bases from V and 5 bases from J, leaving 11 bases between. The germline V gene has CDR1 SGHRS and CDR2 YFSETQ. CDR3 region: CASSLDPRGTEAFF. For the CDR3, the DNA is TGCGCCAGCAGCTTGGACCCTAGAGGGACTGAAGCTTTCTTT.